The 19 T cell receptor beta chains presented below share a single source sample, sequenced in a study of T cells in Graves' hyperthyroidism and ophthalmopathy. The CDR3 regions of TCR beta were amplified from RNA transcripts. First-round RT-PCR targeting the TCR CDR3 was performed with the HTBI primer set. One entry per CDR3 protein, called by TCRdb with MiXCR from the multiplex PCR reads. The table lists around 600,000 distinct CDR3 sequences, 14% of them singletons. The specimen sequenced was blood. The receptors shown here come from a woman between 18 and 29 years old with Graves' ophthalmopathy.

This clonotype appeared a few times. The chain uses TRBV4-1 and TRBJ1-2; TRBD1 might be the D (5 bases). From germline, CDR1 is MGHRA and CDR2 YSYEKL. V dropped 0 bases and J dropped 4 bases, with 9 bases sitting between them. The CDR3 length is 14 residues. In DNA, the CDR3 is TGCGCCAGCAGCCAAGAGGCAGGGCCCTATGGCTACACCTTC. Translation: CASSQEAGPYGYTF.

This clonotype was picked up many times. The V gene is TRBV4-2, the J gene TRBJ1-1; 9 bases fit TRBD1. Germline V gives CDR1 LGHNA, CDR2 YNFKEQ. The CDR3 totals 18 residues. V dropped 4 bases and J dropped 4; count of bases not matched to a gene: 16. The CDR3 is CASSRSETGTGWGTEAFF. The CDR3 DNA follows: TGTGCCAGCAGCCGATCAGAAACCGGGACAGGGTGGGGCACTGAAGCTTTCTTT.

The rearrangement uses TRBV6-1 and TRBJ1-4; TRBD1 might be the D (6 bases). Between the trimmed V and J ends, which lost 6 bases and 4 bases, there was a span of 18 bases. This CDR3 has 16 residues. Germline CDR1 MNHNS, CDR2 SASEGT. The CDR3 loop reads CASSPRFEGGNEKLFF. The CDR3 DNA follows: TGTGCCAGCAGCCCGAGATTTGAGGGGGGTAATGAAAAACTGTTTTTT.

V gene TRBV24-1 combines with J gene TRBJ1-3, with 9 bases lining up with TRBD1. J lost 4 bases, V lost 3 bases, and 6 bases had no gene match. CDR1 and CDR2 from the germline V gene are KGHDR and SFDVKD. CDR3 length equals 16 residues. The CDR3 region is CATSDPQGADGNTIYF. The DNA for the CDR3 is TGTGCCACCAGTGATCCACAGGGGGCGGACGGAAACACCATATATTTT.

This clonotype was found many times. The CDR3 reads CSAREGGSSYNEQFF. The CDR3 bases are TGCAGTGCTAGAGAGGGCGGGAGCTCCTACAATGAGCAGTTCTTC. The chain employs TRBV20-1 and TRBJ2-1, with 7 bases lining up with TRBD2. Trimming at V came to 0 bases and at J to 0 bases, leaving 2 bases not matched to a gene. Germline loops: CDR1 DFQATT, CDR2 SNEGSKA (reference sequence). The CDR3 is made up of 15 amino acids.

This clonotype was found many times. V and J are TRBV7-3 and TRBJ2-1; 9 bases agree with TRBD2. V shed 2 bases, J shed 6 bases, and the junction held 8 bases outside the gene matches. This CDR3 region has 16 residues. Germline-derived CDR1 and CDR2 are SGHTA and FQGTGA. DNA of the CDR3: TGTGCCAGCAGCTTATACGCGGGAGGGCACGGCAATGAGCAGTTCTTC. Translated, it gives CASSLYAGGHGNEQFF.

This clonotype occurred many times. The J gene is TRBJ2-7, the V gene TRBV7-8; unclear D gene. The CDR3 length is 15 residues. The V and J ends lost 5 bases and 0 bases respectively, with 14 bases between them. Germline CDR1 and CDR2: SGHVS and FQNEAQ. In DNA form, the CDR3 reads TGTGCCAGCAGCCCGCGGACCGTACACTCCTACGAGCAGTACTTC. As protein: CASSPRTVHSYEQYF.

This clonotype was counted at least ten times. CDR3 protein: CASSTLPTGSMTLLHTDTQYF. The DNA of the CDR3 is TGTGCCAGCAGCACACTCCCGACAGGTTCCATGACATTGTTACACACAGATACGCAGTATTTT. The chain links TRBV11-3 to TRBJ2-3; D might be TRBD1 (6 bases). The CDR3 runs 21 residues. Per the germline V gene, CDR1 is SGHNT and CDR2 is YENEEA. Trimming cost V 5 bases and J 2 bases, with 32 bases left between them.

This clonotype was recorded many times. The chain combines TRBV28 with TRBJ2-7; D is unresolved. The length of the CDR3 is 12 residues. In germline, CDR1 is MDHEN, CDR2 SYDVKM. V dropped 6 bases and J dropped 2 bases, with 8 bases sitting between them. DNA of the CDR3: TGTGCCAGCAGCTTTCTTACCTACGAGCAGTACTTC. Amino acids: CASSFLTYEQYF. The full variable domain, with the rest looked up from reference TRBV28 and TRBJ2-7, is DVKVTQSSRYLVKRTGEKVFLECVQDMDHENMFWYRQDPGLGLRLIYFSYDVKMKEKGDIPEGYSVSREKKERFSLILESASTNQTSMYLCASSFLTYEQYFGPGTRLTVT.

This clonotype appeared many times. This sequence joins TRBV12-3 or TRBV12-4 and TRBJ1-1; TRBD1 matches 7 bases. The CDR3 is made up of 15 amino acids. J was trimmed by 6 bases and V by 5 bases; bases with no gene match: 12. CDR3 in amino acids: CASSPSTGFFSEAFF. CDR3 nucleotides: TGTGCCAGCAGTCCTTCGACAGGGTTCTTCTCTGAAGCTTTCTTT.

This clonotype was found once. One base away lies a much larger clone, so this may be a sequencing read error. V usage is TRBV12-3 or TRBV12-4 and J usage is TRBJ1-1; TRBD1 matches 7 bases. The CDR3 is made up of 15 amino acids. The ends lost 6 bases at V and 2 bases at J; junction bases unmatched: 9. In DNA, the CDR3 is TGTGCCAGCAGGGCCCTACAGGGGCATAACACTGAAGCTTTCTTT. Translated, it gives CASRALQGHNTEAFF.

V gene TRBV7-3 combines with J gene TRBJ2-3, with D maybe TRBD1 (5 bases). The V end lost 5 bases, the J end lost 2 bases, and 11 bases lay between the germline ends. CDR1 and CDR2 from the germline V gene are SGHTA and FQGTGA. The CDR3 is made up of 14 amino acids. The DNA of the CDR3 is TGTGCCAGCAGCCTTCAGGGCCTCACAGATACGCAGTATTTT. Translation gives CASSLQGLTDTQYF.

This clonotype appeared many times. The CDR3: CASSQVGQGEEKLFF. Written as DNA, the CDR3 is TGTGCCAGCAGCCAAGTTGGGCAGGGAGAGGAAAAACTGTTTTTT. This chain links TRBV3-1 with TRBJ1-4, with D possibly matching TRBD1 (5 bases). The CDR3 is 15 amino acids. V was trimmed by 1 base and J by 8 bases, leaving 14 bases between them. The germline gives CDR1 LGHDT, CDR2 YNNKEL (reference sequence).

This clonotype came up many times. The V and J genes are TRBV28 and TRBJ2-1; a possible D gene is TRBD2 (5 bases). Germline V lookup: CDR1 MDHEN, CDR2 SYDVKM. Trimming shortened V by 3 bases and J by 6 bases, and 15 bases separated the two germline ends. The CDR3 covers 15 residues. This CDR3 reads CASSFGLAGRNEQFF. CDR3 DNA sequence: TGTGCCAGCAGTTTTGGGCTAGCTGGGCGCAATGAGCAGTTCTTC.

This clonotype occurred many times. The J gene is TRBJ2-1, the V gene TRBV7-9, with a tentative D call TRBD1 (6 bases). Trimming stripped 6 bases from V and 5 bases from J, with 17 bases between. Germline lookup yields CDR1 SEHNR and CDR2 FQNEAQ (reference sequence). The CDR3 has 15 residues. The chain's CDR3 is CASRGVAGENNEQFF. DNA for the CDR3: TGTGCCAGCAGAGGGGTGGCAGGGGAAAACAATGAGCAGTTCTTC.

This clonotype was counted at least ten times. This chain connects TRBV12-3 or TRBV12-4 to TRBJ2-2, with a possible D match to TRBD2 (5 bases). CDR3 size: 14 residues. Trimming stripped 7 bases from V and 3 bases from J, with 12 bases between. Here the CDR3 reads CASIPRTYTGELFF. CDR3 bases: TGTGCCAGCATCCCCCGGACTTACACCGGGGAGCTGTTTTTT.

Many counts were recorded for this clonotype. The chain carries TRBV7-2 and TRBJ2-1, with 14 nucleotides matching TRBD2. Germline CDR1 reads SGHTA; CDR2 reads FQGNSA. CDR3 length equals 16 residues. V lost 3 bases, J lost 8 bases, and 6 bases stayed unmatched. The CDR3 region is CASSLRLAGGMDEQFF. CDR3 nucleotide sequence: TGTGCCAGCAGCTTGAGACTAGCGGGAGGGATGGATGAGCAGTTCTTC.

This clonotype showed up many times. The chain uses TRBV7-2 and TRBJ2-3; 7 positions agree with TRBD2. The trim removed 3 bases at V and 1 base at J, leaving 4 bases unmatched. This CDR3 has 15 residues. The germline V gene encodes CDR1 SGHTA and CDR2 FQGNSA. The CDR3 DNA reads TGTGCCAGCAGCTTTGGGACTATCCGCACAGATACGCAGTATTTT. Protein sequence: CASSFGTIRTDTQYF.

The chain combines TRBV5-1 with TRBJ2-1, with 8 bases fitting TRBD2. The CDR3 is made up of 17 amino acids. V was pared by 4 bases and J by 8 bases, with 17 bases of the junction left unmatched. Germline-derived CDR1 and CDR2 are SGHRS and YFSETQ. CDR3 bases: TGCGCCAGCAGCCCGCGAGTGTTGGTAGCGGGATTGTATGAGCAGTTCTTC. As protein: CASSPRVLVAGLYEQFF.